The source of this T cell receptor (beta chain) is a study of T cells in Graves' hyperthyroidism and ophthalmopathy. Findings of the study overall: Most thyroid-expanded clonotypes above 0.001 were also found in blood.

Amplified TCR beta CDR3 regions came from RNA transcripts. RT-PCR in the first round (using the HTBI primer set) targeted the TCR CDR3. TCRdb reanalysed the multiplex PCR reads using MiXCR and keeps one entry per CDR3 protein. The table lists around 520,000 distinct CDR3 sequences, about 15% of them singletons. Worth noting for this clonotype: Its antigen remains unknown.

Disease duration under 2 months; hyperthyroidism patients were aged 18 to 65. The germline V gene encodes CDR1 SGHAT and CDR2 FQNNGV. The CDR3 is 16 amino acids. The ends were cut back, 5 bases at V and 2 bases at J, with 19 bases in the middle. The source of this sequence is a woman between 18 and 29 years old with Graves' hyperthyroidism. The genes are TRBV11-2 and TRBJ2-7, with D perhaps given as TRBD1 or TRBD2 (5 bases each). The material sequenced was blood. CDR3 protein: CASSARGRDATYEQYF. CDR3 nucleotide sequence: TGTGCCAGCAGCGCGCGTGGTCGGGACGCGACCTACGAGCAGTACTTC.